Shown below are 30 T cell receptor beta chains from a single sample sequenced in a study of shared clonotypes between healthy human individuals. Profiling relied on immunoSEQ multiplex PCR, and the TCRdb table lists in-frame clones only, not all of them. The data show about 1.1 million clones, 70% to 80% seen once. Sequencing was carried out using memory CD4+ T cells from PBMCs. Regarding subset: CD45RA-negative fraction. The receptors originated from a man aged 18 to 29 in good health. Some clones in this sample may be carry-over from other donors' samples.

This clone was seen only a few times. This rearrangement joins TRBV6-5 to TRBJ2-1, with D perhaps TRBD2 (6 bases). The germline V gene has CDR1 MNHEY and CDR2 SVGAGI. Trimming shortened V by 7 bases and J by 6 bases, and 13 bases separated the two germline ends. The CDR3 is 13 amino acids. The CDR3 here is CASTGLHSNEQFF. The CDR3 DNA reads as TGTGCCAGCACTGGACTACACTCCAATGAGCAGTTCTTC.

The genes are TRBV6-6 and TRBJ1-3, with 8 bases identical to TRBD1. Germline CDR1 is MNHNY and CDR2 is SVGAGI (reference sequence). After removal of 4 bases from V and 3 bases from J, the junction contained 5 bases not matched to a gene. CDR3 length equals 15 residues. CDR3 region: CASSSDREHGNTIYF. The DNA for the CDR3 is TGTGCCAGCAGTTCGGACAGGGAACATGGAAACACCATATATTTT.

The CDR3: CSVRSGLHSYEQYF. CDR3 in DNA: TGCAGCGTCCGATCGGGACTCCATTCCTACGAGCAGTACTTC. The V call is TRBV29-1, the J call TRBJ2-7; tentatively, D is TRBD2 (6 bases). V gave up 6 bases and J gave up 1 base, with 16 bases separating them. The length of the CDR3 is 14 residues. Germline V gives CDR1 SQVTM, CDR2 ANQGSEA.

The rearrangement joins TRBV28 to TRBJ1-1; possibly TRBD1 for D (5 bases). The CDR3 totals 14 residues. In germline, CDR1 is MDHEN, CDR2 SYDVKM. Trimming removed 6 bases at V and 1 base at J, with 12 bases between. CDR3 in amino acids: CASSRIGANTEAFF. The CDR3 bases are TGTGCCAGCAGCCGCATCGGGGCGAACACTGAAGCTTTCTTT.

This clone was picked up one time. The rearrangement joins TRBV7-9 to TRBJ1-5; unclear D gene. Germline values: CDR1 SEHNR, CDR2 FQNEAQ (reference sequence). The V and J ends lost 8 bases and 9 bases respectively, with 8 bases between them. This CDR3 spans 10 amino acids. This CDR3 is CASQHRPQHF. CDR3 sequence (DNA): TGTGCCAGCCAACATCGGCCCCAGCATTTT.

V gene TRBV28 combines with J gene TRBJ2-1, with D maybe TRBD2 (6 bases). The V end was cut by 5 bases, the J end by 4 bases, with 15 bases between. Germline CDR1 MDHEN, CDR2 SYDVKM. The CDR3 is made up of 15 amino acids. This chain's CDR3 is CASSLISGSYNEQFF. DNA of the CDR3: TGTGCCAGCAGTCTTATTAGCGGAAGTTACAATGAGCAGTTCTTC. The entire variable domain, with the rest obtained from reference TRBV28 and TRBJ2-1, is as follows: DVKVTQSSRYLVKRTGEKVFLECVQDMDHENMFWYRQDPGLGLRLIYFSYDVKMKEKGDIPEGYSVSREKKERFSLILESASTNQTSMYLCASSLISGSYNEQFFGPGTRLTVL.

The V gene is TRBV5-4, the J gene TRBJ2-5; D is unclear. Germline values: CDR1 SGHNT, CDR2 YYREEE (reference sequence). This CDR3 is 14 amino acids long. V lost 1 base and J lost 3, with 10 bases in between. CDR3: CASSLKGIEETQYF. The CDR3 DNA reads as TGTGCCAGCAGCTTGAAAGGGATCGAAGAGACCCAGTACTTC.

J is TRBJ2-3 and V is TRBV4-2; 9 bases are a match to TRBD2. Germline V gene data show CDR1 as LGHNA and CDR2 as YNFKEQ. V trimming: 0 bases; J trimming: 4 bases; junction bases outside the gene matches: 5. This CDR3 comprises 16 residues. CDR3 DNA sequence: TGTGCCAGCAGCCAAGATAGCGGGAGCATTGCAGATACGCAGTATTTT. Translation: CASSQDSGSIADTQYF.

This chain's CDR3 is CASSRSPGGAETQYF. The CDR3 region has the DNA TGTGCCAGCAGCCGGTCCCCGGGAGGAGCAGAGACCCAGTACTTC. The chain recombines TRBV5-6 with TRBJ2-5; 7 nucleotides align to TRBD2. Germline CDR1 reads SGHDT; CDR2 reads YYEEEE. This CDR3 has 15 amino acids. The junction had 10 bases not matched to a gene; V was cut back by 4 bases and J by 4 bases.

This chain uses TRBV5-6 with TRBJ1-3; D gene uncertain. The CDR3 loop spans 14 amino acids. V was trimmed by 4 bases and J by 2 bases, leaving 10 bases between them. Germline CDR1 reads SGHDT; CDR2 reads YYEEEE. CDR3 bases: TGTGCCAGCAGCCAGAGAATGGCTGGAAACACCATATATTTT. Protein sequence: CASSQRMAGNTIYF.

This clone was counted between two and nine times. The chain is built from TRBV4-3 and TRBJ1-2, with D maybe TRBD1 (5 bases). The CDR3 contains 16 residues. CDR1 LGHNA and CDR2 YSLEER come from the germline V gene. V lost 0 bases and J 6 bases, leaving 17 bases between the germline ends. The CDR3 spells CASSQERSGRGDGYTF. CDR3 DNA: TGCGCCAGCAGCCAAGAAAGGTCAGGTAGGGGTGATGGCTACACCTTC.

V is TRBV5-1 and J is TRBJ2-1, with 11 bases that match TRBD2. Germline CDR1 and CDR2: SGHRS and YFSETQ. Unmatched junction bases numbered 12, after V lost 4 bases and J lost 9 bases. The CDR3 runs 16 residues. Written as DNA, the CDR3 is TGCGCCAGCAGCAAAACGGGACTAGCGGTTTCTGGTGAGCAGTTCTTC. It codes for CASSKTGLAVSGEQFF.

The chain joins TRBV12-5 to TRBJ1-2; D perhaps matches TRBD1 (5 bases). This CDR3 is built from 15 residues. Trimming removed 7 bases at V and 5 bases at J, with 20 bases between. The germline gives CDR1 LGHNT, CDR2 FRNRAP. The CDR3 DNA reads TGTGCTAGTGCCCCCTCCCGGCAGGGATGGTATGGCTACACCTTC. Translated, it gives CASAPSRQGWYGYTF.

The chain combines TRBV2 with TRBJ2-5; D gene unclear. Trimming took off 5 bases at V and 4 bases at J, with 14 bases between the two ends. This CDR3 spans 14 amino acids. Germline CDR1 SNHLY, CDR2 FYNNEI. CDR3 amino acids: CASSYSRVGETQYF. The CDR3 nucleotides are TGTGCCAGCAGTTACAGTAGGGTCGGAGAGACCCAGTACTTC.

The rearrangement joins TRBV10-3 to TRBJ2-1; TRBD1 is a possible D gene (5 bases). The CDR3 length is 14 residues. In germline, CDR1 is ENHRY, CDR2 SYGVKD. V shed 6 bases and J shed 8 bases, with 17 bases lying between them. DNA of the CDR3: TGTGCCATCAGCAACATAGGGGCGACCGATGAGCAGTTCTTC. Translation: CAISNIGATDEQFF.

This clone was seen just once. The chain couples TRBV28 to TRBJ2-7; 9 bases fit TRBD2. Trimming cost V 8 bases and J 4 bases; bases outside gene matches: 9. The germline V gene has CDR1 MDHEN and CDR2 SYDVKM. The CDR3 is 14 residues long. This CDR3 is CASRAGGPRYEQYF. The CDR3, as DNA: TGTGCCAGCCGGGCGGGAGGGCCCAGGTACGAGCAGTACTTC.

The sample holds a few counts of this clone. V gene TRBV12-5 combines with J gene TRBJ2-1; weak D call: TRBD2 (6 bases). Trimming pared 3 bases from V and 3 bases from J, leaving 9 bases between. Per the germline V gene, CDR1 is LGHNT and CDR2 is FRNRAP. CDR3 size: 14 residues. The CDR3 loop is CASGFGGDYNEQFF. As DNA, the CDR3 is TGTGCTAGTGGTTTCGGGGGAGACTACAATGAGCAGTTCTTC.

The gene calls are TRBV7-2 and TRBJ2-5; tentatively, D is TRBD1 (6 bases). The CDR3 loop spans 15 amino acids. Between the trimmed V and J ends, which lost 4 bases and 9 bases, there was a span of 21 bases. Germline V gives CDR1 SGHTA, CDR2 FQGNSA. The CDR3 DNA is TGTGCCAGCAGCTCACGGCAGGGCCCAGAGGGGGCCCAGTACTTC. This translates into CASSSRQGPEGAQYF.

The V and J genes are TRBV2 and TRBJ1-1, with 8 bases lining up with TRBD1. Losses at the gene ends were 6 bases for V and 7 bases for J; bases not matched to a gene: 7. The CDR3 loop spans 13 amino acids. Germline loops: CDR1 SNHLY, CDR2 FYNNEI. The DNA of the CDR3 is TGTGCCAGCAGAAGGACAGGGCTCAGTGAAGCTTTCTTT. It encodes CASRRTGLSEAFF.

The chain joins TRBV30 to TRBJ1-6; no reliable D call. With 1 base removed from V and 11 bases from J, the gap between germline ends came to 9 bases. Germline CDR1 and CDR2: GTSNPN and SVGIG (reference sequence). This CDR3 contains 12 residues. As DNA, the CDR3 is TGTGCCTGGAGTGGAACCGGCACACCCCTCCACTTT. Amino acids: CAWSGTGTPLHF.

The chain has TRBV27 and TRBJ2-7; 7 bases map to TRBD2. This CDR3 is built from 16 residues. The germline CDR1 and CDR2 sequences are MNHEY and SMNVEV (reference sequence). With V trimmed by 5 bases and J by 3 bases, 13 bases remained unmatched. The CDR3 DNA sequence: TGTGCCAGCAGTCGGCTTGGGGGGGTCGGGGTCTACGAGCAGTACTTC. This gives the protein CASSRLGGVGVYEQYF.

The chain recombines TRBV19 with TRBJ1-5; a weak D match, TRBD1 (6 bases). V gave up 7 bases and J gave up 6 bases, with 16 bases separating them. This CDR3 comprises 14 residues. Germline V CDR1 and CDR2: LNHDA, SQIVND (reference sequence). The CDR3 loop is CASIPSGHGQPQHF. Written as DNA, the CDR3 is TGTGCCAGTATCCCTTCGGGACATGGTCAGCCCCAGCATTTT.

V and J are TRBV4-1 and TRBJ2-3; the D is unclear. The CDR3 is 14 residues long. Trimming removed 2 bases at V and 6 bases at J, with 12 bases between. Germline V gives CDR1 MGHRA, CDR2 YSYEKL. The CDR3 spells CASSQIRAVDTQYF. The CDR3 DNA is TGCGCCAGCAGCCAAATAAGGGCGGTGGATACGCAGTATTTT.

The V call is TRBV28, the J call TRBJ1-2; 9 bases align to TRBD1. The CDR3 is made up of 16 amino acids. With V trimmed by 5 bases and J by 1 base, 8 bases remained unmatched. CDR1 and CDR2 (germline): MDHEN, SYDVKM. CDR3 nucleotides: TGTGCCAGCAGTCCTCCGGGACAGGGATTTAACTATGGCTACACCTTC. Its translation is CASSPPGQGFNYGYTF.

In regard to this clone: The same CDR3 can be traced to other DNA sequences in this sample. The chain has TRBV7-9 and TRBJ2-5; 8 bases fit TRBD1. The V gene's germline CDR1 is SEHNR and CDR2 FQNEAQ (reference sequence). The CDR3 is 14 amino acids. The V gene end was trimmed by 5 bases and the J gene end by 2 bases; junction bases not matched to a gene: 4. The chain's CDR3 is CASSPGQAQETQYF. DNA of the CDR3: TGTGCCAGCAGCCCGGGACAGGCTCAAGAGACCCAGTACTTC.

This clone was observed a single time. Other DNA variants within this sample encode the same CDR3. The V call is TRBV5-6, the J call TRBJ2-5; the match to TRBD1 covers 10 bases. The CDR3 spans 14 residues. Trimming cost V 3 bases and J 5 bases; bases outside gene matches: 4. Germline lookup yields CDR1 SGHDT and CDR2 YYEEEE. CDR3 amino acids: CASSSPGQGETQYF. CDR3 in DNA: TGTGCCAGCAGCTCCCCGGGACAGGGGGAGACCCAGTACTTC.

The chain has TRBV9 and TRBJ2-3; 8 nucleotides line up with TRBD2. This CDR3 comprises 17 residues. Germline values: CDR1 SGDLS, CDR2 YYNGEE. The V segment lost 0 bases and the J segment 2 bases; nucleotides outside the gene matches: 8. In DNA, the CDR3 is TGTGCCAGCAGCGTAGAGGTCGCGGGAGGTCCCACAGATACGCAGTATTTT. It translates to CASSVEVAGGPTDTQYF.

The V call is TRBV19, the J call TRBJ2-3, with D possibly matching TRBD2 (5 bases). Trimming stripped 7 bases from V and 0 bases from J, with 14 bases between. The CDR3 has 15 residues. Germline V gene lookup returns CDR1 LNHDA and CDR2 SQIVND (reference sequence). Here the CDR3 reads CASKDLGRSTDTQYF. CDR3 DNA: TGTGCCAGTAAGGACTTGGGAAGGAGCACAGATACGCAGTATTTT.

This chain links TRBV5-1 with TRBJ2-6; perhaps TRBD1 as D (6 bases). CDR3 size: 17 residues. Germline CDR1 and CDR2: SGHRS and YFSETQ. With 0 bases removed from V and 1 base from J, the gap between germline ends came to 11 bases. CDR3 in amino acids: CASSLVGQASGANVLTF. In DNA form, the CDR3 reads TGCGCCAGCAGCTTGGTGGGACAAGCATCTGGGGCCAACGTCCTGACTTTC.

This rearrangement joins TRBV6-5 to TRBJ2-7; D may be TRBD1 or TRBD2 (5 bases each). Germline V lookup: CDR1 MNHEY, CDR2 SVGAGI. The CDR3 is made up of 14 amino acids. Trimming took 6 bases from V and 4 from J, leaving 16 bases between them. CDR3 loop: CASRPGTVKYEQYF. As DNA, the CDR3 is TGTGCCAGCAGACCCGGGACGGTCAAGTACGAGCAGTACTTC.